These 16 T cell receptor beta chains came from one sample sequenced in a study of blood T cell repertoires in COVID-19. TCRdb's table, derived via immunoSEQ multiplex PCR, lists solely in-frame clones and lacks some. The sample lists approximately 180,000 clones; roughly nine tenths were seen once. The material sequenced was PBMCs or T cells enriched from blood (not recorded which). The source is a woman between 40 and 55 years old with acute COVID-19.

DNA of the CDR3: TGTGCCAGCAGCCCCGGACTAGCGGGGCCTAGCGAGCAGTACTTC. As protein: CASSPGLAGPSEQYF. The chain has TRBV3-1 (or the pseudogene TRBV3-2) and TRBJ2-7; 12 bases fit TRBD2. Unmatched junction bases numbered 7, after V lost 4 bases and J lost 6 bases. From germline, CDR1 is LGHDT and CDR2 YNNKEL (reference sequence). The CDR3 length is 15 residues.

This rearrangement joins TRBV29-1 to TRBJ1-1; possibly TRBD1 for D (6 bases). In germline, CDR1 is SQVTM, CDR2 ANQGSEA. The CDR3 length is 12 residues. Trimming cost V 4 bases and J 1 base, with 7 bases left between them. Here the CDR3 DNA reads TGCAGCGTTGTACAGGGGAACACTGAAGCTTTCTTT. Translating gives CSVVQGNTEAFF.

V is TRBV7-8 and J is TRBJ2-3; tentative D call: TRBD2 (6 bases). This CDR3 has 17 amino acids. CDR1 is SGHVS, CDR2 FQNEAQ, per germline. The ends were cut back, 2 bases at V and 2 bases at J, with 17 bases in the middle. CDR3 region: CASSLRGTGALTDTQYF. In DNA form, the CDR3 reads TGTGCCAGCAGCTTACGGGGAACGGGAGCCCTCACAGATACGCAGTATTTT.

The chain couples TRBV7-9 to TRBJ1-6; 10 bases match TRBD1. V shed 1 base, J shed 8 bases, and the junction held 5 bases outside the gene matches. CDR1 is SEHNR and CDR2 is FQNEAQ in the germline V gene (reference sequence). The CDR3 has 16 residues. Here the CDR3 DNA reads TGTGCCAGCAGCTTAGTTCGGACAGGGGGGGATTCACCCCTCCACTTT. Its translation: CASSLVRTGGDSPLHF. The full variable domain, with the rest looked up from reference TRBV7-9 and TRBJ1-6, is DTGVSQNPRHKITKRGQNVTFRCDPISEHNRLYWYRQTLGQGPEFLTYFQNEAQLEKSRLLSDRFSAERPKGSFSTLEIQRTEQGDSAMYLCASSLVRTGGDSPLHFGNGTRLTVT.

The V and J genes are TRBV9 and TRBJ2-1; D might be TRBD2 (6 bases). The CDR3 contains 15 residues. Between the trimmed V and J ends, which lost 4 bases and 4 bases, there was a span of 15 bases. Germline-derived CDR1 and CDR2 are SGDLS and YYNGEE. The DNA of the CDR3 is TGTGCCAGCAGCCCTGGGGGGTCCCTTTACAATGAGCAGTTCTTC. Translated, it gives CASSPGGSLYNEQFF.

This clone is a singleton in its sample. This chain connects TRBV11-3 to TRBJ2-2, with D possibly matching TRBD2 (5 bases). Trimming left V 6 bases short and J 4 bases short, with 9 bases between. The germline gives CDR1 SGHNT, CDR2 YENEEA. This CDR3 has 13 residues. CDR3 amino acids: CASRGAGTGELFF. CDR3 bases: TGTGCCAGCAGGGGAGCCGGCACCGGGGAGCTGTTTTTT.

The chain is built from TRBV2 and TRBJ2-1, with 7 bases lining up with TRBD2. V was clipped by 3 bases and J by 7 bases; unmatched bases: 6. Germline CDR1 SNHLY, CDR2 FYNNEI. This CDR3 has 14 amino acids. The CDR3, as DNA: TGTGCCAGCAGTGAGCCTCCCGGGGGGAATGAGCAGTTCTTC. Its protein product is CASSEPPGGNEQFF.

The genes are TRBV7-2 and TRBJ2-7; TRBD1 matches 7 bases. Germline values: CDR1 SGHTA, CDR2 FQGNSA. The CDR3 runs to 14 residues. V lost 1 base and J lost 5; bases outside the gene matches: 5. The CDR3 region has the DNA TGTGCCAGCAGCTTAGAGACAGGGATCAACGAGCAGTACTTC. Its protein product is CASSLETGINEQYF.

This chain uses TRBV6-5 with TRBJ2-5; possible D gene TRBD1, 6 bases. Looked up from germline, CDR1 is MNHEY and CDR2 is SVGAGI. The V and J ends lost 8 bases and 3 bases respectively, with 16 bases between them. CDR3 length: 14 residues. In nucleotides, the CDR3 is TGTGCCAGCGCTACGACAGGTCGAGAAGAGACCCAGTACTTC. This encodes CASATTGREETQYF.

The rearrangement joins TRBV28 to TRBJ1-1; D is possibly TRBD1 (6 bases). The ends were cut back, 2 bases at V and 0 bases at J, with 10 bases in the middle. The germline V gene has CDR1 MDHEN and CDR2 SYDVKM. This CDR3 is built from 15 residues. CDR3 amino acids: CASSLMGHMNTEAFF. In nucleotides, the CDR3 is TGTGCCAGCAGTTTAATGGGACACATGAACACTGAAGCTTTCTTT.

The chain uses TRBV29-1 and TRBJ2-7; D unclear. Looked up from germline, CDR1 is SQVTM and CDR2 is ANQGSEA. The CDR3 is 12 residues long. Trimming pared 5 bases from V and 5 bases from J, leaving 13 bases between. The CDR3: CSVRPGGHEQYF. In DNA, the CDR3 is TGCAGCGTTCGACCCGGTGGGCACGAGCAGTACTTC.

This clone was seen at least ten times. The genes are TRBV6-2 or TRBV6-3 and TRBJ1-2, with 7 bases lining up with TRBD1. Trimming at V came to 2 bases and at J to 2 bases, leaving 11 bases not matched to a gene. CDR3 length: 17 amino acids. Germline V gene data show CDR1 as MNHEY and CDR2 as SVGEGT. CDR3 sequence (DNA): TGTGCCAGCAGTTACCCGAGAGGGGGCGAATCCAACTATGGCTACACCTTC. The encoded protein is CASSYPRGGESNYGYTF.

In DNA form, the CDR3 reads TGCGCCAGCAGCGCCAGTGTTACCGGGGAGCTGTTTTTT. This codes for CASSASVTGELFF. The chain employs TRBV10-1 and TRBJ2-2; D is unresolved. CDR3 size: 13 residues. V was clipped by 6 bases and J by 5 bases, with 10 bases between them. Germline V gene lookup returns CDR1 WNHNN and CDR2 SYGVQD (reference sequence).

The rearrangement joins TRBV7-9 to TRBJ1-6; TRBD1 is a possible D gene (5 bases). The CDR3 runs 16 residues. V was pared by 5 bases and J by 7 bases, with 18 bases between. Per germline, CDR1 SEHNR and CDR2 FQNEAQ (reference sequence). The CDR3 DNA sequence: TGTGCCAGCAGCCCGCAGTCAGGGCGAAAGAATTCACCCCTCCACTTT. This translates into CASSPQSGRKNSPLHF.

This clone was recorded only once. The chain links TRBV7-2 to TRBJ2-5; possible D gene TRBD1, 6 bases. The CDR3 length is 15 residues. V was clipped by 6 bases and J by 5 bases, with 19 bases between them. Germline CDR1 and CDR2: SGHTA and FQGNSA. DNA of the CDR3: TGTGCCAGCAGTCTGATCAGGGGCTGGGGGGAGACCCAGTACTTC. Translation: CASSLIRGWGETQYF.

J is TRBJ2-5 and V is TRBV20-1, with 16 bases aligning to TRBD2. This CDR3 has 17 amino acids. J was trimmed by 7 bases and V by 3 bases; bases with no gene match: 11. Germline V gene sequence: CDR1 DFQATT, CDR2 SNEGSKA (reference sequence). CDR3 sequence: CSASWGPGLAGGWTQYF. DNA of the CDR3: TGCAGTGCTAGTTGGGGCCCGGGACTAGCGGGAGGGTGGACCCAGTACTTC.